Listed below are T cell receptor beta chains from one sample, sequenced in a study of T-cell memory formation after mild COVID-19. TCRdb reprocessed the 5' RACE reads with MiXCR, giving one entry per CDR3 protein. The table records about 210,000 distinct CDR3 sequences, roughly 27% of them present only once. Material: PBMCs or a T cell subset sorted from them (not recorded which). The receptors were gathered from an adult woman who had mild COVID-19 (a few samples of this study predate the infection). Cell type and time point are not known. Both conserved end residues are part of each CDR3. A D gene is named only where the DNA matches it firmly. Clone size is shown for a subset of rows, as once, few, many or a class of expanded clone.

clone_size d_call cdr3_length j_call v_call cdr3_aa cdr3_nt
- - 13 TRBJ1-1 TRBV18 CASSPDTNTEAFF TGTGCCAGCTCACCAGACACGAACACTGAAGCTTTCTTT
- - 19 TRBJ1-5 TRBV19 CASSTLLLSGAQRNQPQHF TGTGCCAGTAGTACTCTCCTTTTATCGGGGGCGCAGAGAAATCAGCCCCAGCATTTT
few - 13 TRBJ2-1 TRBV7-6 CASSWGPGNEQFF TGTGCCAGCAGTTGGGGACCGGGTAATGAGCAGTTCTTC
few TRBD1 13 TRBJ2-2 TRBV30 CATGTGGLGELFF TGTGCCACCGGGACAGGGGGCCTCGGGGAGCTGTTTTTT
- - 15 TRBJ1-1 TRBV5-4 CASSFPTGAGAEAFF TGTGCCAGCAGCTTCCCGACAGGCGCCGGCGCTGAAGCTTTCTTT
- - 13 TRBJ1-1 TRBV20-1 CSAREKLNTEAFF TGCAGTGCTAGGGAAAAACTGAACACTGAAGCTTTCTTT
few - 10 TRBJ1-2 TRBV12-3/TRBV12-4 CASGLSGYTF TGTGCCAGCGGATTAAGCGGCTACACCTTC
- TRBD2 15 TRBJ2-5 TRBV20-1 CSASVWEGTKETQYF TGCAGTGCTAGTGTCTGGGAGGGAACGAAAGAGACCCAGTACTTC
- - 18 TRBJ1-1 TRBV9 CASSVVGGQNFMNTEAFF TGTGCCAGCAGCGTAGTTGGTGGGCAGAACTTCATGAACACTGAAGCTTTCTTT
few TRBD2 16 TRBJ2-1 TRBV9 CASSVASGGNYNEQFF TGTGCCAGCAGCGTAGCTAGCGGGGGGAATTACAATGAGCAGTTCTTC
- - 15 TRBJ2-1 TRBV5-1 CASSLGIADYNEQFF TGCGCCAGCAGCTTAGGAATAGCGGACTACAATGAGCAGTTCTTC
- - 18 TRBJ1-6 TRBV7-9 CASSPHRVDSSYNSPLHF TGTGCCAGCAGTCCTCACCGAGTAGACAGCTCCTATAATTCACCCCTCCACTTT
- - 14 TRBJ2-7 TRBV24-1 CATRKPSGGYEQYF TGTGCCACCAGAAAACCTTCCGGAGGGTACGAGCAGTACTTC
- - 16 TRBJ2-2 TRBV12-3/TRBV12-4 CASSFPPLMNTGELFF TGTGCCAGCAGTTTTCCCCCCCTGATGAACACCGGGGAGCTGTTTTTT
few - 14 TRBJ1-5 TRBV15 CATSITTGNQPQHF TGTGCCACCAGCATAACGACGGGCAATCAGCCCCAGCATTTT
few - 13 TRBJ2-1 TRBV27 CASSLGPWDEQFF TGTGCCAGCAGTCTCGGGCCGTGGGATGAGCAGTTCTTC
- - 15 TRBJ1-3 TRBV7-2 CASTRDHYSGNTIYF TGTGCCAGCACCCGGGACCATTACTCTGGAAACACCATATATTTT
few - 15 TRBJ2-5 TRBV7-8 CASKTYGLNKETQYF TGTGCCAGCAAAACTTACGGCCTTAACAAAGAGACCCAGTACTTC
few - 14 TRBJ1-1 TRBV5-1 CASSFETVNTEAFF TGCGCCAGCAGCTTTGAGACGGTGAACACTGAAGCTTTCTTT
few - 16 TRBJ2-5 TRBV20-1 CSARDNIGQTGETQYF TGCAGTGCTAGAGATAATATAGGACAGACGGGAGAGACCCAGTACTTC
- TRBD2 14 TRBJ2-1 TRBV9 CASSRGGASGEQFF TGTGCCAGCAGCCGGGGGGGCGCCTCGGGTGAGCAGTTCTTC
- - 19 TRBJ2-7 TRBV4-3 CASSQQLIVTYGGLGEQYF TGCGCCAGCAGCCAGCAGCTAATAGTGACTTATGGGGGGCTGGGGGAGCAGTACTTC
- - 14 TRBJ1-1 TRBV19 CASSTVPLNTEAFF TGTGCCAGTAGTACTGTACCTCTGAACACTGAAGCTTTCTTT
- - 12 TRBJ1-5 TRBV28 CASGLSSQPQHF TGTGCCAGCGGACTTTCAAGCCAGCCCCAGCATTTT
few TRBD1 15 TRBJ2-7 TRBV5-6 CASSRPDRGSAEQYF TGTGCCAGCAGCCGCCCGGACAGGGGAAGTGCCGAGCAGTACTTC
- - 10 TRBJ2-5 TRBV6-5 CASRGETQYF TGTGCCAGCAGGGGAGAGACCCAGTACTTC
- TRBD1 15 TRBJ1-2 TRBV25-1 CASSTPTGFGYGYTF TGTGCCAGCAGTACCCCGACAGGGTTTGGATATGGCTACACCTTC
- - 14 TRBJ1-3 TRBV12-3/TRBV12-4 CASSPQSSGNTIYF TGTGCCAGCAGTCCCCAGAGCTCTGGAAACACCATATATTTT
- TRBD1 16 TRBJ1-5 TRBV19 CASTGQDRGSNQPQHF TGTGCCAGTACTGGCCAGGACAGGGGGTCCAATCAGCCCCAGCATTTT
- - 14 TRBJ2-5 TRBV29-1 CSLDAGLRGETQYF TGCAGCCTGGACGCGGGACTGCGAGGGGAGACCCAGTACTTC
- TRBD1 16 TRBJ1-6 TRBV7-9 CASSSGPTGGNSPLHF TGTGCCAGCAGCTCCGGCCCAACAGGGGGCAATTCACCCCTCCACTTT
few - 15 TRBJ1-4 TRBV6-5 CASSTQAGVVEKLFF TGTGCCAGCAGTACCCAGGCAGGGGTAGTTGAAAAACTGTTTTTT
- TRBD2 14 TRBJ2-7 TRBV15 CATSRRTSGYEQYF TGTGCCACCAGCCGGCGGACTAGCGGCTACGAGCAGTACTTC
- - 16 TRBJ2-1 TRBV20-1 CSARDTGEWSYNEQFF TGCAGTGCTAGAGATACGGGGGAGTGGTCCTACAATGAGCAGTTCTTC